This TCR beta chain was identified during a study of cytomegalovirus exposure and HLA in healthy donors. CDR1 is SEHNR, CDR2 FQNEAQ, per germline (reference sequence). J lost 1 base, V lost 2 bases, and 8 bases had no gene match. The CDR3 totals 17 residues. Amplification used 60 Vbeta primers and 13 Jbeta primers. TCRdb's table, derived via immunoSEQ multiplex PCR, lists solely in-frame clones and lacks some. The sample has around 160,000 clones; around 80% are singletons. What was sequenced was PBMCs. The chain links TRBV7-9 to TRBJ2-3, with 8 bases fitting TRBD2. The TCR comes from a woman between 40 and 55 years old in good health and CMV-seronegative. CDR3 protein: CASSLRGSGRGTDTQYF. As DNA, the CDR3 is TGTGCCAGCAGCTTAAGGGGGAGCGGGAGAGGCACAGATACGCAGTATTTT.